A selection of T cell receptor beta chains follows, all from one sample in a study of shared T cell receptors in the human thymus. Generated by immunoSEQ multiplex PCR, the TCRdb table keeps only in-frame clones and is missing some. The sample has under 700,000 clones, approximately 80% seen once; the top ten hold around 0.013%. The data also belong to a second study, concerning human thymus T cells.

The material sequenced was thymocytes. The receptors originated from a boy under two years old with a congenital heart defect. Both conserved end residues are part of each CDR3. The D gene is left open where the match is weak. Part of the rows lack a size; the others show once, few, many or a class for expanded clones.

abundance,len,v_gene,j_gene,d_gene,CDR3aa
-,16,TRBV19,TRBJ2-7,TRBD2,CASSALSGRYAYEQYF
-,14,TRBV6-5,TRBJ2-1,TRBD2,CASMPGLLYNEQFF
-,16,TRBV6-8,TRBJ2-1,TRBD2,CASSPFPGLAGVEQFF
-,13,TRBV6-5,TRBJ1-2,-,CASSYSDSCGYTF
-,15,TRBV5-1,TRBJ2-7,TRBD1,CASSLTQDRDYEQYF
-,16,TRBV6-6,TRBJ2-5,-,CASSRVPDSGQETQYF
-,20,TRBV4-3,TRBJ2-2,TRBD2,CASSQDLKSGLAGDTGELFF
-,15,TRBV30,TRBJ2-7,TRBD2,CAYRVGTSGIYEQYF
-,14,TRBV5-1,TRBJ2-2,-,CASSFDRNTGELFF
-,16,TRBV5-8,TRBJ2-7,TRBD1,CASSPKQGLPTSGQYF
-,13,TRBV27,TRBJ2-1,TRBD2,CATSGTSAHEQFF
-,13,TRBV7-9,TRBJ2-2,-,CASSAGNTGELFF
-,14,TRBV7-8,TRBJ1-2,-,CASSLELKSDGYTF
-,16,TRBV4-3,TRBJ2-3,TRBD1,CASSQGDRVGTDTQYF
few,13,TRBV29-1,TRBJ2-1,TRBD1,CSVAGTGRNEQFF
few,15,TRBV7-3,TRBJ2-3,-,CASSLTGRARDTQYF
once,14,TRBV7-2,TRBJ1-5,TRBD1,CASSGGDRGQPQHF
-,14,TRBV7-6,TRBJ2-7,TRBD2,CASSLAGGYYEQYF
-,17,TRBV4-1,TRBJ2-7,-,CASSQLSTGGLSYEQYF
few,13,TRBV7-9,TRBJ2-1,-,CASSFTTYNEQFF
-,16,TRBV27,TRBJ2-2,TRBD1,CASSPRQGRGTGELFF
-,15,TRBV15,TRBJ2-5,-,CATSRGRIFQETQYF
once,17,TRBV28,TRBJ2-1,TRBD2,CASSRIPRASGLNEQFF
few,17,TRBV11-2,TRBJ2-7,-,CASSSPQQARLNYEQYF
-,14,TRBV9,TRBJ2-1,TRBD1,CASSVTGPDNEQFF
-,15,TRBV5-4,TRBJ2-7,TRBD1,CASSWLGQGPYEQYF
-,15,TRBV19,TRBJ1-1,TRBD1,CASSRNRGLDTEAFF
-,14,TRBV6-1,TRBJ1-2,TRBD1,CASSAGTANYGYTF
-,17,TRBV4-3,TRBJ2-1,TRBD2,CASSQDTTSGYGNEQFF
-,17,TRBV4-3,TRBJ2-1,-,CASSQDPADKRGNEQFF
-,15,TRBV28,TRBJ2-7,-,CASSLLRGSGGEQYF
-,16,TRBV11-2,TRBJ2-3,TRBD2,CASSSWTSGMGDTQYF
-,21,TRBV4-3,TRBJ2-1,TRBD2,CASSQVLTSGVRVIEYNEQFF
-,13,TRBV29-1,TRBJ2-7,TRBD2,CSVVARLADEQYF
-,18,TRBV30,TRBJ2-5,TRBD2,CAWRILLSGTTLQETQYF
-,15,TRBV5-5,TRBJ1-4,TRBD1,CASSLDRGRDEKLFF
-,15,TRBV4-2,TRBJ2-2,TRBD1,CASSGNRGHDGELFF
-,13,TRBV18,TRBJ2-3,-,CASSPGDTDTQYF
-,14,TRBV5-4,TRBJ1-1,TRBD1,CASSKNDRGTEAFF
-,21,TRBV30,TRBJ2-1,TRBD2,CAWSRLLWTKRTSGAYNEQFF
-,13,TRBV19,TRBJ1-5,-,CASRGHSNQPQHF
-,16,TRBV27,TRBJ2-7,TRBD1,CASSLFNRGRIYEQYF
few,15,TRBV18,TRBJ1-5,TRBD1,CASSPGTGGYQPQHF
-,15,TRBV4-3,TRBJ2-1,TRBD2,CASSPGLAGSNEQFF
-,16,TRBV4-2,TRBJ2-2,-,CASSPIDRQNTGELFF
-,13,TRBV29-1,TRBJ2-3,TRBD1,CSVETGVADTQYF
-,15,TRBV6-5,TRBJ2-5,-,CASSYRSETGETQYF
-,14,TRBV7-9,TRBJ2-7,TRBD2,CASSFEAGGYEQYF
-,17,TRBV7-2,TRBJ2-5,TRBD1,CASSSPRDRVGWETQYF
-,14,TRBV21-1,TRBJ1-5,-,CASSQRNSNQPQHF
-,14,TRBV4-3,TRBJ2-7,-,CASSQEALNYEQYF
-,15,TRBV5-6,TRBJ1-2,-,CASSLDSGYGYGYTF
-,16,TRBV5-6,TRBJ1-4,-,CASSYGGITFNEKLFF
-,13,TRBV6-5,TRBJ1-5,TRBD1,CASSGTGSQPQHF
-,15,TRBV7-2,TRBJ1-2,-,CASSPRTDPIYGYTF
-,14,TRBV4-3,TRBJ1-1,TRBD1,CASSSGTVNTEAFF
-,15,TRBV7-9,TRBJ2-5,TRBD1,CASSPRSGGGETQYF